This is a list of T cell receptor beta chains from one sample in a study of T cells after yellow fever vaccination. TCRdb ran MiXCR on the 5' RACE reads and lists one entry per CDR3 protein. Of over 300,000 distinct CDR3 sequences listed, approximately 3.9% are singletons. The input for sequencing was PBMCs, taken on the day of the yellow fever booster vaccination. The receptor source for this set is a man aged 18-30 years who received the YFV17D yellow fever vaccine. Each CDR3 is given with its conserved first and last residue. The order of the fields is CDR3 length, clone size, D gene, V gene, J gene, CDR3 protein, CDR3 DNA. The D gene is left open where the match is weak. Size is omitted from some rows. Given values are once, few, many or a class for expanded clones.

cdr3_length: 12
clone_size: few
d_call: .
v_call: TRBV6-5
j_call: TRBJ2-5
cdr3_aa: CASRSLGETQYF
cdr3_nt: TGTGCCAGCAGGAGTCTGGGGGAGACCCAGTACTTC

cdr3_length: 11
clone_size: few
d_call: .
v_call: TRBV6-5
j_call: TRBJ1-2
cdr3_aa: CASSGYYGYTF
cdr3_nt: TGTGCCAGCAGTGGGTACTATGGCTACACCTTC

cdr3_length: 17
clone_size: few
d_call: TRBD1
v_call: TRBV4-1
j_call: TRBJ2-5
cdr3_aa: CASSQVRQGTYQETQYF
cdr3_nt: TGCGCCAGCAGCCAGGTCCGACAGGGGACGTACCAAGAGACCCAGTACTTC

cdr3_length: 14
clone_size: many
d_call: TRBD2
v_call: TRBV12-3/TRBV12-4
j_call: TRBJ2-5
cdr3_aa: CASRETSGEETQYF
cdr3_nt: TGTGCCAGCAGGGAGACTAGCGGGGAAGAGACCCAGTACTTC

cdr3_length: 15
clone_size: many
d_call: .
v_call: TRBV5-1
j_call: TRBJ2-5
cdr3_aa: CASSLAANSQETQYF
cdr3_nt: TGCGCCAGCAGCTTGGCCGCGAATTCCCAAGAGACCCAGTACTTC

cdr3_length: 14
clone_size: many
d_call: .
v_call: TRBV10-3
j_call: TRBJ2-3
cdr3_aa: CAMTRGPSEDTQYF
cdr3_nt: TGTGCCATGACGCGGGGCCCCTCCGAAGATACGCAGTATTTT

cdr3_length: 15
clone_size: few
d_call: .
v_call: TRBV19
j_call: TRBJ1-5
cdr3_aa: CASSIAGRSNQPQHF
cdr3_nt: TGTGCCAGTAGTATAGCTGGCAGGTCCAATCAGCCCCAGCATTTT

cdr3_length: 17
clone_size: .
d_call: TRBD2
v_call: TRBV10-3
j_call: TRBJ2-2
cdr3_aa: CAIGPFTGTSGGGELFF
cdr3_nt: TGTGCCATCGGTCCTTTCACCGGGACTAGCGGTGGCGGGGAGCTGTTTTTT

cdr3_length: 13
clone_size: many
d_call: .
v_call: TRBV7-3
j_call: TRBJ1-5
cdr3_aa: CASSLGPFSPQHF
cdr3_nt: TGTGCCAGCAGCTTAGGCCCTTTCAGTCCCCAGCATTTT

cdr3_length: 17
clone_size: .
d_call: .
v_call: TRBV4-3
j_call: TRBJ1-5
cdr3_aa: CASSQKWGGGADQPQHF
cdr3_nt: TGCGCCAGCAGCCAGAAGTGGGGCGGGGGGGCGGATCAGCCCCAGCATTTT

cdr3_length: 12
clone_size: many
d_call: TRBD1
v_call: TRBV6-6
j_call: TRBJ1-4
cdr3_aa: CASSYLGQGDVF
cdr3_nt: TGTGCCAGCAGTTACCTAGGACAGGGGGACGTGTTT

cdr3_length: 16
clone_size: many
d_call: TRBD2
v_call: TRBV7-9
j_call: TRBJ2-3
cdr3_aa: CASSLAAGANTDTQYF
cdr3_nt: TGTGCCAGCAGCTTAGCGGCGGGAGCGAACACAGATACGCAGTATTTT

cdr3_length: 16
clone_size: .
d_call: .
v_call: TRBV7-6
j_call: TRBJ1-5
cdr3_aa: CASSPTGGAGNQPQHF
cdr3_nt: TGTGCCAGCAGCCCAACGGGGGGCGCCGGCAATCAGCCCCAGCATTTT

cdr3_length: 13
clone_size: many
d_call: .
v_call: TRBV20-1
j_call: TRBJ2-4
cdr3_aa: CSAVPGVGNIQYF
cdr3_nt: TGCAGTGCTGTGCCGGGGGTGGGAAACATTCAGTACTTC

cdr3_length: 16
clone_size: few
d_call: TRBD2
v_call: TRBV4-1
j_call: TRBJ2-5
cdr3_aa: CASSRQTSAGGETQYF
cdr3_nt: TGCGCCAGCAGCCGACAAACTAGCGCGGGGGGCGAGACCCAGTACTTC

cdr3_length: 14
clone_size: few
d_call: .
v_call: TRBV13
j_call: TRBJ2-7
cdr3_aa: CASSPRGLSYEQYF
cdr3_nt: TGTGCCAGCAGCCCGCGAGGACTCTCCTACGAGCAGTACTTC

cdr3_length: 12
clone_size: .
d_call: .
v_call: TRBV7-2
j_call: TRBJ1-6
cdr3_aa: CASSLRYPPLHF
cdr3_nt: TGTGCCAGCAGCTTAAGATACCCACCCCTCCACTTT

cdr3_length: 15
clone_size: many
d_call: .
v_call: TRBV29-1
j_call: TRBJ1-1
cdr3_aa: CSVDNREFMNTEAFF
cdr3_nt: TGCAGCGTTGATAATCGGGAATTTATGAACACTGAAGCTTTCTTT

cdr3_length: 15
clone_size: .
d_call: .
v_call: TRBV5-6
j_call: TRBJ2-7
cdr3_aa: CASSQRYTARYEQYF
cdr3_nt: TGTGCCAGCAGCCAAAGGTACACGGCCCGATACGAGCAGTACTTC

cdr3_length: 17
clone_size: few
d_call: TRBD2
v_call: TRBV7-8
j_call: TRBJ2-2
cdr3_aa: CASSPSGRGGNTGELFF
cdr3_nt: TGTGCCAGCAGCCCCTCGGGGCGGGGGGGCAACACCGGGGAGCTGTTTTTT

cdr3_length: 14
clone_size: many
d_call: TRBD2
v_call: TRBV4-3
j_call: TRBJ2-3
cdr3_aa: CASSGGLAPDTQYF
cdr3_nt: TGCGCCAGCAGCGGCGGACTAGCTCCAGATACGCAGTATTTT

cdr3_length: 12
clone_size: .
d_call: TRBD1
v_call: TRBV28
j_call: TRBJ2-7
cdr3_aa: CASGTALYEQYF
cdr3_nt: TGTGCCAGTGGGACAGCTCTCTACGAGCAGTACTTC

cdr3_length: 15
clone_size: few
d_call: .
v_call: TRBV5-1
j_call: TRBJ1-1
cdr3_aa: CASSLAPGPGTEAFF
cdr3_nt: TGCGCCAGCAGCTTGGCCCCGGGACCGGGCACTGAAGCTTTCTTT

cdr3_length: 14
clone_size: .
d_call: .
v_call: TRBV28
j_call: TRBJ2-1
cdr3_aa: CASSLSTGYNEQFF
cdr3_nt: TGTGCCAGCAGTCTTTCGACAGGATACAATGAGCAGTTCTTC

cdr3_length: 16
clone_size: few
d_call: .
v_call: TRBV5-1
j_call: TRBJ2-5
cdr3_aa: CASSLAGRRPAETQYF
cdr3_nt: TGCGCCAGCAGCTTGGCGGGCAGGCGGCCAGCAGAGACCCAGTACTTC

cdr3_length: 15
clone_size: many
d_call: TRBD2
v_call: TRBV5-1
j_call: TRBJ2-2
cdr3_aa: CASSLGLAVTGELFF
cdr3_nt: TGCGCCAGCAGCTTGGGACTAGCGGTCACCGGGGAGCTGTTTTTT

cdr3_length: 13
clone_size: many
d_call: .
v_call: TRBV7-2
j_call: TRBJ1-2
cdr3_aa: CASSPDASWGYTF
cdr3_nt: TGTGCCAGCAGCCCTGACGCATCATGGGGCTACACCTTC

cdr3_length: 16
clone_size: many
d_call: .
v_call: TRBV19
j_call: TRBJ1-2
cdr3_aa: CASRGTRTARSGGYTF
cdr3_nt: TGTGCCAGTAGAGGGACCCGGACAGCTAGGTCGGGCGGCTACACCTTC

cdr3_length: 14
clone_size: many
d_call: .
v_call: TRBV10-3
j_call: TRBJ1-2
cdr3_aa: CAISETGPLSGYTF
cdr3_nt: TGTGCCATCAGTGAAACAGGGCCCCTGTCGGGCTACACCTTC

cdr3_length: 12
clone_size: many
d_call: .
v_call: TRBV12-3/TRBV12-4
j_call: TRBJ2-7
cdr3_aa: CASSLRVYEQYF
cdr3_nt: TGTGCCAGCAGTCTCAGGGTCTACGAGCAGTACTTC

cdr3_length: 12
clone_size: many
d_call: TRBD1
v_call: TRBV7-9
j_call: TRBJ1-1
cdr3_aa: CASSLRQGWAFF
cdr3_nt: TGTGCCAGCAGCCTTCGACAGGGTTGGGCTTTCTTT

cdr3_length: 17
clone_size: .
d_call: TRBD2
v_call: TRBV4-1
j_call: TRBJ2-3
cdr3_aa: CASSQVSLAETTDTQYF
cdr3_nt: TGCGCCAGCAGCCAAGTGTCCCTAGCGGAGACCACAGATACGCAGTATTTT

cdr3_length: 13
clone_size: many
d_call: TRBD2
v_call: TRBV12-3/TRBV12-4
j_call: TRBJ2-3
cdr3_aa: CASRTSFTDTQYF
cdr3_nt: TGTGCCAGCAGGACTAGCTTCACAGATACGCAGTATTTT

cdr3_length: 16
clone_size: many
d_call: .
v_call: TRBV27
j_call: TRBJ1-2
cdr3_aa: CASRPIPGRLNYGYTF
cdr3_nt: TGTGCCAGCAGGCCGATTCCGGGACGGCTTAACTATGGCTACACCTTC

cdr3_length: 16
clone_size: few
d_call: .
v_call: TRBV5-1
j_call: TRBJ2-1
cdr3_aa: CASSLFNLGSDNEQFF
cdr3_nt: TGCGCCAGCAGCTTGTTCAATCTAGGGTCCGACAATGAGCAGTTCTTC

cdr3_length: 11
clone_size: few
d_call: .
v_call: TRBV6-2/TRBV6-3
j_call: TRBJ2-2
cdr3_aa: CASRMNGELFF
cdr3_nt: TGTGCCAGCAGGATGAACGGGGAGCTGTTTTTT

cdr3_length: 14
clone_size: .
d_call: TRBD1
v_call: TRBV6-2/TRBV6-3
j_call: TRBJ2-1
cdr3_aa: CASSYWDSDNEQFF
cdr3_nt: TGTGCCAGCAGTTACTGGGACAGTGACAATGAGCAGTTCTTC

cdr3_length: 16
clone_size: many
d_call: TRBD1
v_call: TRBV7-2
j_call: TRBJ2-1
cdr3_aa: CASSLGPGQGAYEQFF
cdr3_nt: TGTGCCAGCAGCTTAGGACCGGGACAGGGGGCGTATGAGCAGTTCTTC

cdr3_length: 12
clone_size: .
d_call: .
v_call: TRBV29-1
j_call: TRBJ2-2
cdr3_aa: CSISSPPVELFF
cdr3_nt: TGCAGCATTTCCTCCCCCCCGGTGGAGCTGTTTTTT